Below are 19 T cell receptor beta chains sequenced from a single sample in a study of T-cell reconstitution after alpha-beta-depleted transplantation in children. Unique molecular identifiers were used to barcode this TCRbeta library. One entry per CDR3 protein, called by TCRdb with MiXCR from the PCR reads. Among approximately 300,000 distinct CDR3 sequences listed, 11% were seen once. The sequenced sample was peripheral blood, obtained 180 days after TCRalphabeta/CD19-depleted stem cell transplant. The receptors derive from a male patient aged 2 to 10 who had a stem cell transplant for chronic granulomatous disease, so the T cells may come from the graft donor.

At least ten counts were recorded for this clonotype. This chain joins TRBV7-2 and TRBJ2-2; 15 bases are a match to TRBD2. Germline CDR1 SGHTA, CDR2 FQGNSA. The V and J ends lost 6 bases and 0 bases, in that order; junction bases with no gene match: 8. The CDR3 totals 19 residues. The CDR3 nucleotides are TGTGCCAGCAGTTTCGCCGGGACTAGCGGGAGGACGAACACCGGGGAGCTGTTTTTT. It translates to CASSFAGTSGRTNTGELFF.

This clonotype was detected many times. This chain joins TRBV27 and TRBJ2-7; no clear D. Germline V gene data show CDR1 as MNHEY and CDR2 as SMNVEV (reference sequence). The CDR3 runs 13 residues. The germline V and J ends were trimmed by 5 bases and 6 bases, with 14 bases remaining between them. CDR3 coding DNA: TGTGCCAGCAGTCCCCTTAGCTATGGCGAGCAGTACTTC. This gives the protein CASSPLSYGEQYF.

This clonotype was recorded at least ten times. In DNA, the CDR3 is TGTGCCAGCAGCGTTGGGGGGGTTAACAATGAGCAGTTCTTC. It translates to CASSVGGVNNEQFF. The gene calls are TRBV9 and TRBJ2-1; 7 bases are a match to TRBD2. The CDR3 covers 14 residues. Per the germline V gene, CDR1 is SGDLS and CDR2 is YYNGEE. V was pared by 2 bases and J by 5 bases, with 4 bases of the junction left unmatched.

This clonotype was counted a few times. The V and J genes are TRBV12-3 or TRBV12-4 and TRBJ2-7; 8 bases are shared with TRBD1. There are 14 residues in the CDR3. The V and J ends lost 3 bases and 5 bases, in that order; junction bases with no gene match: 6. The CDR3 protein is CASSFRARGHEQYF. CDR3 in DNA: TGTGCCAGCAGTTTCAGGGCCAGGGGGCACGAGCAGTACTTC.

Concerning this clonotype itself: This may stem from a read error, because a much larger clone lies one nucleotide away. CDR3 protein: CASRETGKDANVLNF. The CDR3 region has the DNA TGTGCCAGCAGGGAGACAGGGAAAGATGCCAACGTCCTGAATTTC. The chain joins TRBV12-3 or TRBV12-4 to TRBJ2-6; 7 bases agree with TRBD1. The CDR3 runs 15 residues.

This clonotype showed up many times. The gene calls are TRBV5-1 and TRBJ2-7; no reliable D call. Trimming pared 1 base from V and 5 bases from J, leaving 10 bases between. Germline V gene lookup returns CDR1 SGHRS and CDR2 YFSETQ. The CDR3 extends over 13 amino acids. The CDR3 nucleotides are TGCGCCAGCAGCTTGAAAAGCGCTAACGAGCAGTACTTC. It encodes CASSLKSANEQYF.

The sample holds many counts of this clonotype. The V call is TRBV5-1, the J call TRBJ2-7, with unresolved D. The germline V gene encodes CDR1 SGHRS and CDR2 YFSETQ. The CDR3 consists of 15 residues. The ends were cut back, 5 bases at V and 4 bases at J, with 19 bases in the middle. Here the CDR3 reads CASSSQRPGKYEQYF. The CDR3 region has the DNA TGCGCCAGCAGTTCGCAGCGCCCAGGAAAGTACGAGCAGTACTTC.

The chain is built from TRBV9 and TRBJ2-7; D is uncertain. Trimming took 0 bases from V and 3 from J, leaving 7 bases between them. CDR3 size: 13 residues. CDR1 is SGDLS and CDR2 is YYNGEE in the germline V gene. CDR3 in DNA: TGTGCCAGCAGCGTAGGGGTCTACTACGAGCAGTACTTC. Translated: CASSVGVYYEQYF.

This clonotype was picked up many times. This sequence joins TRBV29-1 and TRBJ1-2, with TRBD1 identical over 7 bases. V dropped 6 bases and J dropped 0; count of bases not matched to a gene: 7. In germline, CDR1 is SQVTM, CDR2 ANQGSEA. The CDR3 has 14 amino acids. CDR3 DNA sequence: TGCAGCGTCTTGGAGGGGGCGCCTAACTATGGCTACACCTTC. Protein sequence: CSVLEGAPNYGYTF.

This clonotype was observed many times. The CDR3 here is CASSPPGGTGELFF. The CDR3 nucleotides read TGTGCCAGCAGCCCCCCCGGCGGCACCGGGGAGCTGTTTTTT. The chain is built from TRBV3-1 and TRBJ2-2; D unclear. CDR1 is LGHDT and CDR2 is YNNKEL in the germline V gene (reference sequence). CDR3 length: 14 residues. V dropped 4 bases and J dropped 4 bases, with 10 bases sitting between them.

Ten or more counts support this clonotype. The gene calls are TRBV7-2 and TRBJ2-1, with 7 nucleotides matching TRBD1. J gave up 5 bases and V 5 bases, and 9 bases lay outside the gene matches. CDR1 and CDR2 (germline): SGHTA, FQGNSA. The CDR3 is made up of 15 amino acids. The CDR3 loop is CASSRRDRGNNEQFF. CDR3 bases: TGTGCCAGCAGCCGCCGGGACAGAGGAAACAATGAGCAGTTCTTC.

This clonotype was observed at least ten times. The chain links TRBV29-1 to TRBJ2-3; maybe TRBD2 (7 bases). The germline gives CDR1 SQVTM, CDR2 ANQGSEA. The CDR3 covers 14 residues. The germline V and J ends were trimmed by 3 bases and 3 bases, with 13 bases remaining between them. The CDR3 region is CSVEGGARTDTQYF. CDR3 DNA: TGCAGCGTTGAGGGGGGGGCTAGGACAGATACGCAGTATTTT.

The rearrangement links TRBV7-2 to TRBJ2-3, with D perhaps matching TRBD2 (5 bases). Germline lookup yields CDR1 SGHTA and CDR2 FQGNSA. This CDR3 has 16 residues. V dropped 5 bases and J dropped 0 bases, with 15 bases sitting between them. CDR3 coding DNA: TGTGCCAGCAGCCTCGGGGTTTCAGCTAGCACAGATACGCAGTATTTT. This codes for CASSLGVSASTDTQYF.

This clonotype was counted at least ten times. The chain recombines TRBV5-6 with TRBJ2-2; TRBD2 agrees at 11 bases. CDR3 length equals 16 residues. V was pared by 5 bases and J by 1 base, with 4 bases of the junction left unmatched. Germline V lookup: CDR1 SGHDT, CDR2 YYEEEE. For the CDR3, the DNA is TGTGCCAGCAGGCGACTAGCGGGGAAGAACACCGGGGAGCTGTTTTTT. This gives the protein CASRRLAGKNTGELFF.

Turning to this clonotype: This may be a read error, as it is one base from a much larger clone. The chain employs TRBV7-3 and TRBJ2-6; no firm D call. The germline V and J ends were trimmed by 3 bases and 12 bases, with 12 bases remaining between them. The CDR3 has 13 residues. The germline V gene has CDR1 SGHTA and CDR2 FQGTGA. The chain's CDR3 is CASSFGLPAVLTF. The CDR3 DNA sequence: TGTGCCAGCAGCTTTGGGCTTCCGGCCGTCCTGACTTTC.

This clonotype has a count of ten or more. J is TRBJ2-5 and V is TRBV7-2, with D perhaps TRBD1 (6 bases). CDR1 SGHTA and CDR2 FQGNSA come from the germline V gene. The CDR3 runs 11 residues. The V and J ends lost 5 bases and 7 bases respectively, with 8 bases between them. CDR3 DNA sequence: TGTGCCAGCAGCCCACAGGGGACCCAGTACTTC. Translated, it gives CASSPQGTQYF. The variable domain in full, completed from reference TRBV7-2 and TRBJ2-5, reads GAGVSQSPSNKVTEKGKDVELRCDPISGHTALYWYRQSLGQGLEFLIYFQGNSAPDKSGLPSDRFSAERTGGSVSTLTIQRTQQEDSAVYLCASSPQGTQYFGPGTRLLVL.

This clonotype was observed at least ten times. One junction end does not reproduce the germline sequence, and a read error may be involved. The gene calls are TRBV5-1 and TRBJ2-7; 7 bases match TRBD1. CDR1 and CDR2 (germline): SGHRS, YFSETQ. The CDR3 extends over 13 amino acids. In DNA, the CDR3 is TGTGCCAGCAGCTTAGGGGGCCCCTACGAGCAGTACTTC. This sequence encodes CASSLGGPYEQYF.

The table lists this clonotype with many counts. This chain connects TRBV29-1 to TRBJ2-4, with D perhaps assigned TRBD1 or TRBD2 (5 bases each). The CDR3 runs 17 residues. Germline V CDR1 and CDR2: SQVTM, ANQGSEA. The V and J ends lost 2 bases and 1 base respectively, with 18 bases between them. The CDR3 sequence: CSVESVGPEGAKNIQYF. The CDR3 nucleotides are TGCAGCGTTGAATCCGTGGGCCCTGAGGGGGCCAAAAACATTCAGTACTTC.

This clonotype was found many times. The chain combines TRBV5-1 with TRBJ2-5; 7 bases fit TRBD1. V lost 5 bases, J lost 2 bases, and 3 bases stayed unmatched. The CDR3 is made up of 13 amino acids. Per the germline V gene, CDR1 is SGHRS and CDR2 is YFSETQ. The DNA of the CDR3 is TGCGCCAGCAGACTGACAGGGCAAGAGACCCAGTACTTC. It is translated as CASRLTGQETQYF.